The T cell receptor beta chain under discussion was sequenced for a study of shared clonotypes between healthy human individuals. Across the study: The study enrolled a couple of women and a few men aged 18 to 49.

The CDR3 spans 15 residues. The ends were cut back, 6 bases at V and 4 bases at J, with 16 bases in the middle. Here immunoSEQ multiplex PCR was the method, and the copy in TCRdb shows in-frame clones only, minus some. The table shows hundreds of thousands of clones, with around four fifths occurring only once. The receptor was derived from a woman younger than 45 in good health. The material sequenced was memory CD4+ T cells sorted from blood. Subset indicated: CD45RA-negative fraction. The chain has TRBV23-1 and TRBJ1-5, with a tentative D call TRBD1 (5 bases). TRBV23-1 is an ORF; its function is uncertain. Written as DNA, the CDR3 is TGCGCCAGCAGACGGGTTCGGGGGAGGAATCAGCCCCAGCATTTT. Translated, it gives CASRRVRGRNQPQHF.